The entry below gives a single TCR beta chain sequence along with its context. These data come from a study of blood T cell repertoires in COVID-19. Across the study: In each case, the material was cDNA or gDNA derived from T cells, B-cell-depleted T cells, or PBMCs.

Unmatched junction bases numbered 18, after V lost 5 bases and J lost 6 bases. There are 18 residues in the CDR3. From germline, CDR1 is MNHEY and CDR2 SVGEGT. Sequenced by immunoSEQ multiplex PCR; TCRdb stores in-frame clones only, minus some. Here the sample spans about 120,000 clones, almost 90% being singletons. The specimen was peripheral blood. V usage is TRBV6-2 or TRBV6-3 and J usage is TRBJ1-5; 8 bases are shared with TRBD1. This TCR derives from a woman aged 45-65 years with active or convalescent COVID-19. The CDR3 DNA follows: TGTGCCAGCAGTACCTTTAAAACGGGACAGGACTTCGGTCAGCCCCAGCATTTT. As protein: CASSTFKTGQDFGQPQHF.